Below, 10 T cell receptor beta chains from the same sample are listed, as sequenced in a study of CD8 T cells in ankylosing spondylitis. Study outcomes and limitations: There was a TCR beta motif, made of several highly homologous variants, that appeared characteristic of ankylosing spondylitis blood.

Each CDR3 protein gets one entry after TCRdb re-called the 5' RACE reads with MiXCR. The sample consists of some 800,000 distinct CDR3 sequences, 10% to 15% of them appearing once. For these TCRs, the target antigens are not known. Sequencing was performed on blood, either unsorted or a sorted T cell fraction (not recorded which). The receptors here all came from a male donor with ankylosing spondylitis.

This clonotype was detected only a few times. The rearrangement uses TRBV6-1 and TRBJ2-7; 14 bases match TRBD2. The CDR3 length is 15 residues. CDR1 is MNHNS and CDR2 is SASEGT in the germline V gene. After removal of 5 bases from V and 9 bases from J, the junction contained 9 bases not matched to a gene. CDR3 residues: CASSPGTSGSLRQYF. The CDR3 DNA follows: TGTGCCAGCAGTCCGGGGACTAGCGGGAGCCTAAGGCAGTACTTC.

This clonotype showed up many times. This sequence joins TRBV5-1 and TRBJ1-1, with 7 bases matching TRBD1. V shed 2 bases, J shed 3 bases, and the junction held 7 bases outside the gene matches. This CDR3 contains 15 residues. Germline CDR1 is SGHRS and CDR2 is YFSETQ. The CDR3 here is CASSFTGVRDTEAFF. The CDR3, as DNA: TGCGCCAGCAGCTTTACAGGGGTTCGGGACACTGAAGCTTTCTTT.

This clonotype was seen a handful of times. The CDR3 DNA reads as TGCAGTGCCCGCGACATGGGACTAGCCAAAAACATTCAGTACTTC. Amino acids: CSARDMGLAKNIQYF. The chain uses TRBV20-1 and TRBJ2-4; D perhaps matches TRBD2 (6 bases). Germline V gene data show CDR1 as DFQATT and CDR2 as SNEGSKA (reference sequence). CDR3 length equals 15 residues. The V and J ends lost 6 bases and 0 bases respectively, with 15 bases between them.

The DNA of the CDR3 is TGCGCCAGCAGCGAGTTCCAGGAGGGACTAGCGGCCCAATCCGGTTCGCAGTATTTT. Amino acids: CASSEFQEGLAAQSGSQYF. The rearrangement joins TRBV5-1 to TRBJ2-3, with 11 bases identical to TRBD2. The CDR3 runs 19 residues. Unmatched junction bases numbered 23, after V lost 4 bases and J lost 10 bases. Germline V gene sequence: CDR1 SGHRS, CDR2 YFSETQ.

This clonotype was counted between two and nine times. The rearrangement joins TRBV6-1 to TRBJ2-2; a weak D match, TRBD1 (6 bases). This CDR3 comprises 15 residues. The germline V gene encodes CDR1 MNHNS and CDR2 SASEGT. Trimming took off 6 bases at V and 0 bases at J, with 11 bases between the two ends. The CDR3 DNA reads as TGTGCCAGCAGCCACCACAGGGCGAACACCGGGGAGCTGTTTTTT. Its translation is CASSHHRANTGELFF.

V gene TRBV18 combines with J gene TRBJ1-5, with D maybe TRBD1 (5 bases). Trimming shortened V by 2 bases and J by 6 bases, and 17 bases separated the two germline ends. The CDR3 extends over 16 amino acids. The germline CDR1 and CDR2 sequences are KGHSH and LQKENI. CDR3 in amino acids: CASSPMAQSQGQPQHF. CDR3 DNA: TGTGCCAGCTCACCAATGGCTCAGTCGCAGGGTCAGCCCCAGCATTTT.

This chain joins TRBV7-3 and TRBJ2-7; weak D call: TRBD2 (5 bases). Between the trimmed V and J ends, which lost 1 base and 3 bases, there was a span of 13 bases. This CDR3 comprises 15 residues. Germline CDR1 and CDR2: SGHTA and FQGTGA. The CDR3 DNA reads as TGTGCCAGCAGCTTAAGGGCGGGTCCGGACTACGAGCAGTACTTC. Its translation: CASSLRAGPDYEQYF.

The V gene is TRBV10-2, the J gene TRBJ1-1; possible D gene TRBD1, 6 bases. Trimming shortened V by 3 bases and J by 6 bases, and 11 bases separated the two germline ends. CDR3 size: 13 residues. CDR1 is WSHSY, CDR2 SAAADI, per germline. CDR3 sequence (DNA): TGCGCCAGCAGTGAACAGGGCCAACCTGAAGCTTTCTTT. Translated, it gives CASSEQGQPEAFF.

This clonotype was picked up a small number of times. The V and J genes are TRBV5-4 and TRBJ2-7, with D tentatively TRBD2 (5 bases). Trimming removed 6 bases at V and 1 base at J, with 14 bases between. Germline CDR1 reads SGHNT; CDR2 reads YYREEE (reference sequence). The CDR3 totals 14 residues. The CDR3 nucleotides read TGTGCCAGCACCTATGAGGGCGGATCCTACGAGCAGTACTTC. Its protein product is CASTYEGGSYEQYF.

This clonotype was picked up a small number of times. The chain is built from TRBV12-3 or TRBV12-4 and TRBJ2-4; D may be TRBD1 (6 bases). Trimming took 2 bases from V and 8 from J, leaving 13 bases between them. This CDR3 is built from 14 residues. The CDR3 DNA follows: TGTGCCAGCAGTTTACGTGGGGGCGCGCACATTCAGTACTTC. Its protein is CASSLRGGAHIQYF.